This entry describes one T cell receptor beta chain. Self-reported history from a screening survey and questionnaire set each donor's cohort. How the authors handled the data: The authors estimated nucleated cell counts from reference gene primer amplification. Generated by immunoSEQ multiplex PCR, the TCRdb table keeps only in-frame clones and is missing some. V, J and clone size derive from that table, while D and trimming were established from the DNA sequence. The data show around 250,000 clones, under 95% seen once. This sample was included in a study of blood T cell repertoires in COVID-19. In the study overall: Samples of COVID-19 (acute and convalescent) were obtained from the United States, Italy and Spain. The analysed material was cDNA or gDNA that came from T cells, B-cell-depleted T cells, or PBMCs.

Per the germline V gene, CDR1 is SGHKS and CDR2 is YYEKEE (reference sequence). Trimming stripped 3 bases from V and 7 bases from J, with 19 bases between. The CDR3 is made up of 15 amino acids. This clonotype originated in a man aged 40-49 years who had been exposed to COVID-19. This chain links TRBV5-5 with TRBJ2-5; D might be TRBD1 (6 bases). Sequencing used PBMCs or T cells enriched from blood (not recorded which). CDR3: CASSYKTGTLMTQYF. The CDR3 nucleotides are TGTGCCAGCAGCTACAAAACAGGGACCTTGATGACCCAGTACTTC.